Listed below are T cell receptor beta chains from one sample, sequenced in a study of blood T cell repertoires in COVID-19. The repertoire was sequenced with immunoSEQ multiplex PCR; TCRdb's copy has only in-frame clones and lacks some. The data hold just under 150,000 clones, with approximately 85% observed a single time. Sequenced material: peripheral blood. Every receptor here comes from a human donor with acute or convalescent COVID-19. The donor label of this sample is uncertain. Both conserved end residues are part of each CDR3. D genes are given only for firm matches. Rows give clone size only sometimes, using once, few, many, or a class for an expanded clone.

CDR3nt	CDR3aa	abundance	d_gene	v_gene	j_gene
TGTGCCAGCAGCTTAGGGGACTTGGGTTTGACGGATACGCAGTATTTT	CASSLGDLGLTDTQYF	NA	NA	TRBV13	TRBJ2-3
TGTGCCAGCAGTTACTCCGGGGATCAGCCCCAGCATTTT	CASSYSGDQPQHF	few	NA	TRBV6-5	TRBJ1-5
TGTGCCAGCAGTGATGCCGGGACAGCAGCTAATGAAAAACTGTTTTTT	CASSDAGTAANEKLFF	NA	TRBD1	TRBV25-1	TRBJ1-4
TGTGCCAGCTCACCGACAGGGGTAACCTACGAGCAGTACTTC	CASSPTGVTYEQYF	NA	TRBD1	TRBV18	TRBJ2-7
TGTGCCAGCAGCCCCGGCAGAGTGGCGGCCGCCAAAAACATTCAGTACTTC	CASSPGRVAAAKNIQYF	NA	NA	TRBV3-1/TRBV3-2	TRBJ2-4
TGTGCCAGCAGTTATCTCTACCCTGCGGGAGCTTTCTTT	CASSYLYPAGAFF	NA	NA	TRBV6-2/TRBV6-3	TRBJ1-1
TGCGCCAGCAGCCAAGGAGCCAACGTGTATAGCAATCAGCCCCAGCATTTT	CASSQGANVYSNQPQHF	NA	NA	TRBV4-3	TRBJ1-5
TGCAGTGCTAGTAGCGGGCGAACCTCCTACAATGAGCAGTTCTTC	CSASSGRTSYNEQFF	once	TRBD2	TRBV20-1	TRBJ2-1
TGTGCCAGCAGGATCTATAATGAGCAGTTCTTC	CASRIYNEQFF	few	NA	TRBV2	TRBJ2-1
TGTGCCAGCAGCTTAGCCTCAGGGGTGCAAGAGACCCAGTACTTC	CASSLASGVQETQYF	NA	NA	TRBV11-2	TRBJ2-5
TGCAGCGTTCTAGCGGAAGAGACCCAGTACTTC	CSVLAEETQYF	NA	TRBD2	TRBV29-1	TRBJ2-5
TGTGCCAGCAGCACCCCTAGGGGGTCGGTCTCCTACAATGAGCAGTTCTTC	CASSTPRGSVSYNEQFF	NA	NA	TRBV5-8	TRBJ2-1
TGTGCCAGCAGCAGAATCTGGGACAAGGATTCACCCCTCCACTTT	CASSRIWDKDSPLHF	NA	NA	TRBV21-1	TRBJ1-6
TGTGCCACCAGTGAGCCCGGGACAGGGGATTATGGCTACACCTTC	CATSEPGTGDYGYTF	NA	TRBD1	TRBV24-1	TRBJ1-2
TGTGCCAGTAGTTACCAACTCCCCGGTACAGATACGCAGTATTTT	CASSYQLPGTDTQYF	once	NA	TRBV19	TRBJ2-3
TGTGCCAGCTCACTTACGGCGGTACAAGAGACCCAGTACTTC	CASSLTAVQETQYF	NA	NA	TRBV18	TRBJ2-5
TGCGCCACCGGGACAGGGGCGAACACTGAAGCTTTCTTT	CATGTGANTEAFF	NA	TRBD1	TRBV5-1	TRBJ1-1
TGTGCCAGCAGCCAGGGATTTTACAATGAGCAGTTCTTC	CASSQGFYNEQFF	NA	NA	TRBV6-5	TRBJ2-1
TGTGCCAGCAGTTTCGCCCAGGGGGTCGGCTACACCTTC	CASSFAQGVGYTF	few	TRBD1	TRBV6-5	TRBJ1-2
TGTGCCAGCAGCTCCAGTGGCCTAGCGGGGAAAGAGACCCAGTACTTC	CASSSSGLAGKETQYF	once	TRBD2	TRBV11-2	TRBJ2-5
TGTGCCAGCAGCCGGGACAGACAAGAGACCCAGTACTTC	CASSRDRQETQYF	NA	TRBD1	TRBV7-2	TRBJ2-5
TGTGCCAGCAGTTTACGAGGGATTACCTACGAGCAGTACTTC	CASSLRGITYEQYF	NA	NA	TRBV27	TRBJ2-7
TGTGCCAGCAGTTACGGCGGGGGGGCCCCATATACGCAGTATTTT	CASSYGGGAPYTQYF	once	TRBD2	TRBV6-6	TRBJ2-3
TGTGCCAGTGGTCCAGGGTATCCTAATGAAAAACTGTTTTTT	CASGPGYPNEKLFF	few	NA	TRBV19	TRBJ1-4
TGTGCCAGCAGCCACGATACAGGGGTAACGGATGGCTACACCTTC	CASSHDTGVTDGYTF	NA	TRBD1	TRBV3-1/TRBV3-2	TRBJ1-2
TGTGCCAGCAGCCAAATCACTAGCGGGAGGGCCGTAGCGTACAATGAGCAGTTCTTC	CASSQITSGRAVAYNEQFF	NA	TRBD2	TRBV11-2	TRBJ2-1
TGTGCCAGCAGCTTGACAGGGGAGGTAGAGACCCAGTACTTC	CASSLTGEVETQYF	NA	TRBD1	TRBV7-2	TRBJ2-5
TGTGCCAGTAGTCTACCAGGACAGGGGACAGATACGCAGTATTTT	CASSLPGQGTDTQYF	NA	TRBD1	TRBV19	TRBJ2-3
TGTGCCAGCAGCCAAGAACAGGGACAGGTTGAAAAACTGTTTTTT	CASSQEQGQVEKLFF	NA	TRBD1	TRBV4-2	TRBJ1-4
TGCGCCAGCAGCCCGCTCGGGGGGGGCAGTGGGGATGGCTACACCTTC	CASSPLGGGSGDGYTF	NA	NA	TRBV5-1	TRBJ1-2
TGTGCCAGCAGCCCCGGTCGACTAGCGGGAACGGGCGGGGAGCTGTTTTTT	CASSPGRLAGTGGELFF	NA	TRBD2	TRBV5-4	TRBJ2-2
TGTGCCAGTAGTATATTGGCTAGCGGGAGGAGGGCCAAAAACATTCAGTACTTC	CASSILASGRRAKNIQYF	NA	TRBD2	TRBV19	TRBJ2-4
TGTGCCAGCAGTTTTGGTGGGACAGGCGGTTTCGAGCAGTACTTC	CASSFGGTGGFEQYF	NA	TRBD1	TRBV28	TRBJ2-7
TGTGCCAGCAGTTACCGTAGGACAGGGGGCGGCGGCTACACCTTC	CASSYRRTGGGGYTF	NA	TRBD1	TRBV6-5	TRBJ1-2
TGTGCCAGCAGCGAGGACAGGGCGCCTGGAGCGGACTATGGCTACACCTTC	CASSEDRAPGADYGYTF	once	TRBD1	TRBV9	TRBJ1-2
TGTGCCAGCAGTCCGAGGGAAGAGGATGGCTACACCTTC	CASSPREEDGYTF	NA	NA	TRBV28	TRBJ1-2
TGTGCCAGCAGCCAAGATGGGTCAGGGGGCGCGAACACTGAAGCTTTCTTT	CASSQDGSGGANTEAFF	NA	TRBD1	TRBV3-1/TRBV3-2	TRBJ1-1
TGTGCCAGCAGCGAACAGGGGCGGGACATTCAGTACTTC	CASSEQGRDIQYF	once	TRBD1	TRBV6-2/TRBV6-3	TRBJ2-4
TGTGCCAGTAATGCGGGAGAGTCCTACAATGAGCAGTTCTTC	CASNAGESYNEQFF	NA	TRBD2	TRBV19	TRBJ2-1
TGTGCCAGCAGTGACAGGGCGCGTTCGATTTCTGGGGCCAACGTCCTGACTTTC	CASSDRARSISGANVLTF	NA	NA	TRBV6-1	TRBJ2-6
TGTGCCAGTAGTGAAGGGGTGGGCTACACCTTC	CASSEGVGYTF	NA	NA	TRBV19	TRBJ1-2
TGTGCCAGCGTCGGGAGCACTGAAGCTTTCTTT	CASVGSTEAFF	NA	NA	TRBV28	TRBJ1-1
TGTGCCAGCAGTTACTCGGGGGGACCCACAGATACGCAGTATTTT	CASSYSGGPTDTQYF	NA	NA	TRBV6-5	TRBJ2-3
TGTGCCAGCAGCTCCAGGGGGCGGGATAATTCACCCCTCCACTTT	CASSSRGRDNSPLHF	NA	TRBD1	TRBV7-2	TRBJ1-6